The rows below give T cell receptor beta chains drawn from one sample of a study of shared clonotypes between healthy human individuals. Clones were read by immunoSEQ multiplex PCR, and TCRdb kept only the in-frame ones, dropping some. This table has hundreds of thousands of clones, 96% appearing once. The sequenced sample was naive CD8+ T cells sorted from blood. Every receptor here comes from a woman aged 25 to 39 in good health. Both conserved end residues are part of each CDR3. The D gene is left open where the match is weak. Size is omitted from some rows. Given values are once, few, many or a class for expanded clones.

clone_size j_call d_call v_call cdr3_nt cdr3_aa
. TRBJ2-7 TRBD1 TRBV4-2 TGTGCCAGCAGCCAAGAAGGGGGCCCATCCTACGAGCAGTACTTC CASSQEGGPSYEQYF
. TRBJ2-3 TRBD2 TRBV9 TGTGCCAGCAGCCCAGGGACTATGGCGACAGATACGCAGTATTTT CASSPGTMATDTQYF
. TRBJ2-5 TRBD1 TRBV15 TGTGCCACCAGCAGAGATAGGGGACAGGGACAACTCCTAGGGACCCAGTACTTC CATSRDRGQGQLLGTQYF
. TRBJ2-1 . TRBV9 TGTGCCAGCAGCGTAGGGGGGCTTTTGAGCGGGCCCAGCTCCTACAATGAGCAGTTCTTC CASSVGGLLSGPSSYNEQFF
. TRBJ2-2 . TRBV19 TGTGCCCTTCGGGAGCGGACCGGGGAGCTGTTTTTT CALRERTGELFF
. TRBJ1-1 . TRBV7-9 TGTGCCAGCAGCCACCGACAGGATGGTGCAGCTTTCTTT CASSHRQDGAAFF
. TRBJ2-1 TRBD2 TRBV6-5 TGTGCCAGCATGCCACTAGCGGAGCACAATGAGCAGTTCTTC CASMPLAEHNEQFF
. TRBJ2-2 . TRBV6-4 TGTGCCAGCAGTGACTACAACCCCGGGGAGCTGTTTTTT CASSDYNPGELFF
. TRBJ2-1 . TRBV4-2 TGTGCCAGCAGCCAAGACTTACCTTCCTACAATGAGCAGTTCTTC CASSQDLPSYNEQFF
. TRBJ1-1 . TRBV7-8 TGTGCCAGCAGCGCTCCCGGCATCAACACTGAAGCTTTCTTT CASSAPGINTEAFF
. TRBJ2-3 . TRBV28 TGTGCCAGCAGCCTACCGGGACTTCCGGCGGATACGCAGTATTTT CASSLPGLPADTQYF
. TRBJ2-5 TRBD1 TRBV10-3 TGTGCCATCAGCAGGGGGCGGGAGACCCAGTACTTC CAISRGRETQYF
. TRBJ1-6 . TRBV5-8 TGTGCCAGCACGGCCCTTAGGCCCCTCCACTTT CASTALRPLHF
. TRBJ1-2 . TRBV10-2 TGCGCCAGCAGTTACAGCCCTGGGGCCTATGGCTACACCTTC CASSYSPGAYGYTF
. TRBJ2-3 . TRBV7-9 TGTGCCAGCAGCCAAGCACAGGGCAGAACAGATACGCAGTATTTT CASSQAQGRTDTQYF
. TRBJ2-3 TRBD2 TRBV5-1 TGCGCCAGCAGCTTGTTGGCGGGAGGAGATACGCAGTATTTT CASSLLAGGDTQYF
. TRBJ2-1 . TRBV2 TGTGCCAGCAGTGTTTACTCCCTGGACAATGAGCAGTTCTTC CASSVYSLDNEQFF
. TRBJ2-2 TRBD2 TRBV27 TGTGCCAGCAGTTTTGGGGTTGCCGGGACTAGGGGGGCCGGGGAGCTGTTTTTT CASSFGVAGTRGAGELFF
. TRBJ2-3 . TRBV19 TGTGCCAGTAGCCTGGGGTGGGGCCCAGATACGCAGTATTTT CASSLGWGPDTQYF
. TRBJ2-7 . TRBV4-1 TGCGCCAGCAGCGTTCCAGGGTCCTACGAGCAGTACTTC CASSVPGSYEQYF
. TRBJ1-1 . TRBV7-9 TGTGCCAGTAGGACATGGATGGGCACTGAAGCTTTCTTT CASRTWMGTEAFF
. TRBJ2-3 . TRBV28 TGTGCCAGCAGTCCGCGGGGCTCCACAGATACGCAGTATTTT CASSPRGSTDTQYF
. TRBJ2-1 . TRBV29-1 TGCAGCGCCGGGGGTACGACTAGTACCACCTACAATGAGCAGTTCTTC CSAGGTTSTTYNEQFF
. TRBJ2-3 . TRBV7-2 TGTGCCAGCAGCTTATGGACGGTCACAGATACGCAGTATTTT CASSLWTVTDTQYF
. TRBJ2-3 . TRBV5-1 TGCGCCATCCCGCATGGGGCAGATACGCAGTATTTT CAIPHGADTQYF
. TRBJ2-7 . TRBV10-3 TGTGCCATCGGGAACAGCTACGAGCAGTACTTC CAIGNSYEQYF
once TRBJ2-7 TRBD2 TRBV13 TGTGCCAGCGGGAGTAGCGGGACCCACGAGCAGTACTTC CASGSSGTHEQYF
. TRBJ2-2 TRBD2 TRBV29-1 TGCAGCGTTGGCGCCCGGGGGGCCGGGGAGCTGTTTTTT CSVGARGAGELFF
once TRBJ2-1 TRBD2 TRBV19 TGTGCCAGTAACCCGGGAGGTGGCTACAATGAGCAGTTCTTC CASNPGGGYNEQFF
. TRBJ2-1 . TRBV7-9 TGTGCCAGCAGCTTAGAACCGGGACCCATCGACAATGAGCAGTTCTTC CASSLEPGPIDNEQFF
. TRBJ1-5 TRBD1 TRBV6-1 TGTGCCAGCAGTGAGCACCCGGGACAGCTCAATCAGCCCCAGCATTTT CASSEHPGQLNQPQHF
. TRBJ1-1 . TRBV5-6 TGTGCCAGCAGCTTGTATGGGGTCCCCACTGAAGCTTTCTTT CASSLYGVPTEAFF